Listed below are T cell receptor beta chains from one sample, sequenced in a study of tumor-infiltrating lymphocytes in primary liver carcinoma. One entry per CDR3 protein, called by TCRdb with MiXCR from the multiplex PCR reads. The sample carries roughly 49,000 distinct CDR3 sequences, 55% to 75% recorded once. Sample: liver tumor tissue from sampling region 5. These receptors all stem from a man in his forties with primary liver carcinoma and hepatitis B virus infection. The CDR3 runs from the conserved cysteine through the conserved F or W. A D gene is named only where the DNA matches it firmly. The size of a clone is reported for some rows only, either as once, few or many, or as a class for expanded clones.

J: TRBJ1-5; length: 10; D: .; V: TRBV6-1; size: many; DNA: TGTGCCAGCAGTTATCAGCCCCAGCATTTT; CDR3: CASSYQPQHF
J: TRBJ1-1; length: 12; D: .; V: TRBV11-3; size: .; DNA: TGTGCCTGCAGCTTGGGGGGGACTGAAGCTTTCTTT; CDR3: CACSLGGTEAFF
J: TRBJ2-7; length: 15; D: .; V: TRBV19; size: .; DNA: TGTGCCAGTAGTATAGGCGGCAGGGGTTATGACGAGCAGTACTTC; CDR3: CASSIGGRGYDEQYF
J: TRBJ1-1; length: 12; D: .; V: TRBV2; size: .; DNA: TGTGCCAGCAGTGGGGACAACACTGAAGCTTTCTTT; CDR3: CASSGDNTEAFF
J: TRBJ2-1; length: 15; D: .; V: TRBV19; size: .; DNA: TGTGCCAGTAGTTTCTCTATAGGACAGAGCAATGAGCAGTTCTTC; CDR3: CASSFSIGQSNEQFF
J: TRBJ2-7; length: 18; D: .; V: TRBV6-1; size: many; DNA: TGTGCCAGCAGTGCTACAGGCGGCTGGCGCCTGACCTCCTACGAGCAGTACTTC; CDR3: CASSATGGWRLTSYEQYF
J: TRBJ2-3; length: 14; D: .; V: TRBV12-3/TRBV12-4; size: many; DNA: TGTGCCAGCAGTTTACAGGACGGCACAGATACGCAGTATTTT; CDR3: CASSLQDGTDTQYF
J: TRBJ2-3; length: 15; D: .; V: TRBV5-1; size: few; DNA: TGCGCCAGCAGCTTGCAGGGGCCGAGCACAGATACGCAGTATTTT; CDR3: CASSLQGPSTDTQYF
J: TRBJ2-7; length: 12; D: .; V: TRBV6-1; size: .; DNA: TGTGCCAGCGGGGGGATCTCCTACGAGCGGTGCTTC; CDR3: CASGGISYERCF
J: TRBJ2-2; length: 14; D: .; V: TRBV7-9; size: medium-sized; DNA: TGTGCCAGCAGCTTAGAAGTGAACACCGGGGAGCTGTTTTTT; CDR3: CASSLEVNTGELFF
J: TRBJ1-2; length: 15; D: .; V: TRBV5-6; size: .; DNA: TGTGCCAGTAGCTCACAGAGGGCTAGGAACTATGGCTACACCTTC; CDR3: CASSSQRARNYGYTF
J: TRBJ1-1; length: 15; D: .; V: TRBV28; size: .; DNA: TGTGCCAGCATGAGTGAAGAGAGATGGAACACTGAAGCTTTCTTT; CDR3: CASMSEERWNTEAFF
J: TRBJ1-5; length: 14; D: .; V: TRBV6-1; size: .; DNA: TGTGCCAGCATAGAAGGCCTGAGCAATCAGCCCCAGCATTTT; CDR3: CASIEGLSNQPQHF
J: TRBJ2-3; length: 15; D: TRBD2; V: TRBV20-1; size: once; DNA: TGCAGTGCTAGCCATTCTAGCGGGAGTATGGATACGCAGTATTTT; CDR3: CSASHSSGSMDTQYF
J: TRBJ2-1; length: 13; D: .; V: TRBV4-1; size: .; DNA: TGCGCCAGCAGCCATGCTTCTAGCGTCCAGCAGTTCTTC; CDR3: CASSHASSVQQFF
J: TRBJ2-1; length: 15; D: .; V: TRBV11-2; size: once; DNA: TGCGCCAGCAGCGCGACTTTGAGCTCCTACAATGAGCAGCTCTTC; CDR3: CASSATLSSYNEQLF
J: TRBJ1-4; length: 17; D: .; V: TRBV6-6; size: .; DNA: TGTGCCAACAGCCGCTGCGTGTTGGGTGTCACTAATGAAAAACTGTTTTTT; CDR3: CANSRCVLGVTNEKLFF
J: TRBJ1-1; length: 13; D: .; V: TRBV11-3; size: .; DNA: TGTGCCGGCAGCACAGGTTTGAACACTGAAGCTTTCTTT; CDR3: CAGSTGLNTEAFF
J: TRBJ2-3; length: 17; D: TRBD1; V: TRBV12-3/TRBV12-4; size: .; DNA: TGTGCCAGAAGTCCGCCTGAGGGACAGGGGCGGTCAGATACGCAGTATTTT; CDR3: CARSPPEGQGRSDTQYF
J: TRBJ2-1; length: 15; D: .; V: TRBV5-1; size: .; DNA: TGCGCCAGCAGCTCCGGGGGAGACTCCTACCATGAACAGTTCTTC; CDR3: CASSSGGDSYHEQFF
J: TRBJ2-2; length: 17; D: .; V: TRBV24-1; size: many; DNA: TGTGCCACCAGTGATTCTGAGGGCACCGCGAACACCGGGGAGCTGTTTTTT; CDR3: CATSDSEGTANTGELFF
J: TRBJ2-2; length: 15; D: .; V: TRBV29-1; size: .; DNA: TGCAGCGTTGAAAACGCCGCAGGAGCCCCCGGGGTGCTGTTTTTT; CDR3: CSVENAAGAPGVLFF
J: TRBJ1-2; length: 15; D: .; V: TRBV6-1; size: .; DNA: TGCGCCAGCATGTTCAGACCTACCTCTAAGTATGGCTACACCTTC; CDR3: CASMFRPTSKYGYTF
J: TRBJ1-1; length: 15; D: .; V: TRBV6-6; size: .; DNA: TGTGCCAGCAGGTCGCGGGTAGTGGCGCCCACTGAAGCTCTCTTT; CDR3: CASRSRVVAPTEALF
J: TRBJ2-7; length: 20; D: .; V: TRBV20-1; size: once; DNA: TGCAGTGCTCCGACTATATGGGACAGTCGGCTTGGAGCGGGAATCGACGAGCAGTACTTC; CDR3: CSAPTIWDSRLGAGIDEQYF
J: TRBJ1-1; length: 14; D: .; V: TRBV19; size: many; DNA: TGTGCCAGTAGTATAGATAAAAGGAACACTGAAGCTTTCTTT; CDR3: CASSIDKRNTEAFF
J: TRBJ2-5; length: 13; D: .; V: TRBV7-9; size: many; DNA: TGTGCCAGCAGCTTCGGGCTTCAAGAGACCCAGTACTTC; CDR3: CASSFGLQETQYF
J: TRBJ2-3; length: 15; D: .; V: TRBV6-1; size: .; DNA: TGTGCCAGCAGTGTCGCAGGGTCCGGCATAGATACGCAGTATTTT; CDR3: CASSVAGSGIDTQYF
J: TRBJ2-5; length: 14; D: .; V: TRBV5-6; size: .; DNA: TGTGCCGGCAGCAGGCAGGGCGAGGGAGAGACCCAGTACTTC; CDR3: CAGSRQGEGETQYF
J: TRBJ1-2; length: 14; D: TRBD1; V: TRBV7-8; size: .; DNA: TGTGCCACCAGTCCCCGGACAGGGGGCGGTGGCTACACCTTC; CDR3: CATSPRTGGGGYTF
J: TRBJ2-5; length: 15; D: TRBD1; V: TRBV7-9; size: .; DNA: TGTTCCAGCAGCTGGAGGGACAGGGGACAAGAGACCCAGTACTTC; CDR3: CSSSWRDRGQETQYF
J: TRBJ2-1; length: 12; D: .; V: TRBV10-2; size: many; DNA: TGCGCCAGCACAGGAGGCTACAATGAGCAGTTCTTC; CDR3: CASTGGYNEQFF
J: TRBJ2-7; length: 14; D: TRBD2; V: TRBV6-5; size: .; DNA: TGTGCCAGCAGGACACTAGCGGGAGATTACGAGCAGTACTTC; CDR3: CASRTLAGDYEQYF
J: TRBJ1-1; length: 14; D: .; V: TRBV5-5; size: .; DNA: TGTGCCAGCAGTCCTACAGAGTCTTCCCCTGAAGCCATCTTT; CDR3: CASSPTESSPEAIF
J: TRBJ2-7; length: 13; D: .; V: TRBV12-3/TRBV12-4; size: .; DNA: TGTGCCAACAGTTTAAGGGTATCCTACGAGCAGTACTTC; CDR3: CANSLRVSYEQYF
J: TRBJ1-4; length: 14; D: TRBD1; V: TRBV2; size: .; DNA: TGTGCCAGCAGTGGCCAGGGGGCTACTGAAAAACTGTTTTTT; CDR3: CASSGQGATEKLFF
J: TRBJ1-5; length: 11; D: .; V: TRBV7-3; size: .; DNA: TGTGCCAGCAGCAACCATCAGCCCCAGCATTTT; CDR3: CASSNHQPQHF
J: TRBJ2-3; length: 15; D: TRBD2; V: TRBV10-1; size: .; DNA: TGCGCCAGCAGTGTGAGCGGGAGGGCCGGAGATACACTGTATTTT; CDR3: CASSVSGRAGDTLYF
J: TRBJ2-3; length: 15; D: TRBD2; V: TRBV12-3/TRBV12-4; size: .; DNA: TGTACCAGCAAGCTAGCGGGAGGGCGGACAGGTACGCAGTATTTT; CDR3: CTSKLAGGRTGTQYF
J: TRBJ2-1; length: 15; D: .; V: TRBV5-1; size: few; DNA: TGCACCAGCAGCTTGGCTCCAGGGGTCTACAATGAGCAGTTCTTC; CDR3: CTSSLAPGVYNEQFF
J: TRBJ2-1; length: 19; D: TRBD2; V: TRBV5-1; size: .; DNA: TGCGCCAGCAGCCACGGACTAGCGGGAGGCCGGGCCTCCTACAATGAGCAGTTCTTC; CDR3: CASSHGLAGGRASYNEQFF
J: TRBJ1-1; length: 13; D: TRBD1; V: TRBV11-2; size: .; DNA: TGTGCCAACAACAGAGGCGAGACAGGGAATGCTTTCTTT; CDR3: CANNRGETGNAFF
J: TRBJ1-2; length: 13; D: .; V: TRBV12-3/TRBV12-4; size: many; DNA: TGTGCCAGCAGCCGAAGGGTTAACTATGGCTACACCTTC; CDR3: CASSRRVNYGYTF
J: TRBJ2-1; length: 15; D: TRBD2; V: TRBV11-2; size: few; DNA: TGTGGCAGCAGCTTAGTGGGCGGGAGGTTTAATGAGCAGTTCTTC; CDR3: CGSSLVGGRFNEQFF
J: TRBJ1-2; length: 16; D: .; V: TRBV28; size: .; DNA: TGTGCCAGCAGTTCCCGGAGAGGGGATAAGGGCTATGGCTACACCTTC; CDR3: CASSSRRGDKGYGYTF
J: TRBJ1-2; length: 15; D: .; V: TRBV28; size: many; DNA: TGTGCCAGCAGTGCCATTAACAGCCTCTACTATGGCTACACCTTC; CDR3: CASSAINSLYYGYTF
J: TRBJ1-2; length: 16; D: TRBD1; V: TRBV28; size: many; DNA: TGTGCCAGCTTACCTATCCGGGACAGCTTTCGATTGGGCTACACCTTC; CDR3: CASLPIRDSFRLGYTF
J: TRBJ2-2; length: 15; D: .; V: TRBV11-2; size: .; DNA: TGTGCCAGCCACCCATCGGGAGTGTACACCGGGGAGCTGCTTTTT; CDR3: CASHPSGVYTGELLF
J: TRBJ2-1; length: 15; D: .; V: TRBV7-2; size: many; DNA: TGTGCCAGCAGCTTATATTCAGGGCTTAACAATGAGCAGTTCTTC; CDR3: CASSLYSGLNNEQFF